This entry lists 3 T cell receptor beta chains sequenced from one sample in a study of T cell responses to AZD1222 COVID-19 vaccine. Only in-frame clones appear in the TCRdb table, and some are missing; sequencing was by immunoSEQ multiplex PCR. The data contain roughly 120,000 clones, over 85% of them singletons. Sequences were derived from peripheral blood, sampled 28 days after the second AZD1222 dose. These receptors were taken from an adult who received the AZD1222 COVID-19 vaccine.

This chain links TRBV5-1 with TRBJ1-3, with 9 nucleotides matching TRBD1. The germline V gene encodes CDR1 SGHRS and CDR2 YFSETQ. The CDR3 runs 15 residues. Germline trimming cut 4 bases from V and 4 bases from J; bases unmatched to any gene: 6. CDR3 in DNA: TGCGCCAGCAGCAGTCAACAGGGGGCAGGAAACACCATATATTTT. It yields the protein CASSSQQGAGNTIYF.

This sequence joins TRBV18 and TRBJ2-6; tentatively, D is TRBD1 (6 bases). Germline V CDR1 and CDR2: KGHSH, LQKENI. V shed 6 bases and J shed 3 bases, with 12 bases lying between them. The CDR3 is 15 residues long. CDR3 in DNA: TGTGCCAGCTCGCAACAGGGTGATGGGGCCAACGTCCTGACTTTC. This sequence encodes CASSQQGDGANVLTF.

The chain recombines TRBV7-3 with TRBJ2-3; no clear D. Germline CDR1 reads SGHTA; CDR2 reads FQGTGA. V shed 5 bases and J shed 4 bases, with 10 bases lying between them. This CDR3 has 13 amino acids. The CDR3: CASSPRVADTQYF. In DNA form, the CDR3 reads TGTGCCAGCAGCCCCCGGGTGGCAGATACGCAGTATTTT.